This T cell receptor beta chain appears in the sequencing data of a study of blood T cells in healthy people across ages (dated by TCRdb to 2014 to 2015). About the study as a whole: In model experiments, template switching captured about one uniquely barcoded TCR beta cDNA molecule for every two T cells. To track age-related changes in TCR beta repertoire diversity, the study relied on deep sequencing normalized with unique cDNA molecular identifiers. Donors were grouped into four age groups: young (average approximately 16 years), middle-aged (under 40), aged (around 60) and long-lived (around 80). The study analyzed two additional independent replicas of 1 million unique cDNA reads from the same blood draw for two donors, one aged 18 to 30 and one aged 80 or older.

The paper's findings and limits, for the study overall: As age increased, observed TCR beta diversity per million T cells dropped in a roughly linear way, and a significant reduction was already evident by age about 40. Compared with the aged group, the long-lived group had more naive CD4+ T cells, fewer expanded clones and increased TCR diversity, a pattern suggesting age selection. Bulk unsorted PBMC profiling prevented conclusive comparison of naive and antigen-experienced compartments. Estimates of total diversity based on one million sequenced T cells were regarded as lower bounds and as underestimates. Donor CMV infection status was unknown, potentially confounding age-related changes in expanded clonotypes. There was a strong correlation between observed TCR beta diversity and the percentage of naive T cells measured by flow cytometry.

There are many counts of this clonotype. This clone's antigen is unknown. No base quality values were provided; no much bigger clone lies one nucleotide off. The method was 5' RACE. The sample was run on an Illumina HiSeq 2500. A second PCR of roughly 6 to 12 cycles was run with a J-beta primer mix and a sample-barcoded 5' primer. A template-switch 5' adaptor carrying 12 random nucleotides introduced a unique molecular identifier onto each TCR beta cDNA molecule. At least 2.5 million CDR3-containing paired-end reads were obtained from each sample. First-strand cDNA was synthesized from all RNA with the Mint cDNA synthesis kit, primed by a TRBC-specific oligonucleotide. All cDNA was treated with uracil-DNA glycosylase and then went through a first 18-cycle PCR with the universal primers M1SS and BC2_uni_R. As for the authors' bioinformatics: For normalization, 1 million high-quality reads, each with a distinct molecular identifier, were randomly selected from each sample. Reads with shared molecular identifiers were discarded instead of being binned into consensus sequences. CDR3 identification, clonotype clustering and error correction used MiTCR with a Q25 quality threshold and the strictest error-elimination algorithm. Lower-bound total TCR beta diversity was estimated with a nonparametric unseen species model using Euler transformation. TCRdb trimmed the raw reads at Q25, called clones with MiXCR and kept productive beta chains. Rows merge per CDR3 protein into single entries with the most common DNA and genes. TCRdb, not the authors, supplied the V and J calls. The sample has roughly 1,000,000 distinct CDR3 sequences on record, approximately 26% of them singletons. The top ten clonotypes cover approximately 0.7% of the sample.

Relative to germline, V is missing 6 bases and J is missing 2 bases, with 8 bases of the junction outside any gene match. For CDR1 and CDR2, the germline V gene lists SQVTM and ANQGSEA. The CDR3 runs 14 residues from the cysteine to the phenylalanine. Just the 42-base CDR3 DNA is kept, in frame starting at base 1. Donors were 40 or so systemically healthy Caucasian individuals from Russia aged about 6 to 100 years. Around 10 milliliters of peripheral blood were collected from each donor into EDTA-treated Vacutainer tubes. Ficoll-Paque density-gradient centrifugation was used to isolate PBMCs, with at least 6.5 million obtained per sample. Trizol reagent was used to extract total RNA from the PBMCs, yielding at least 5 micrograms per sample. For every donor, flow cytometry on a PBMC aliquot measured the percentage of naive CD45RAhigh/CD27high T cells. This same sample was also taken into another study, of T cells of mothers and their children. Looking at the second paper: Nine systemically healthy Caucasian individuals, comprising three mothers and their six children, were included as donors. cDNA synthesis used all of the extracted RNA, with approximately 1.4 ug of RNA in each 15 ul reaction. In the second PCR, the M1S primer added sample barcodes and 2-4 random nucleotides. Each mother yielded over 8.5 million TCR beta CDR3 reads and each child some 3 million reads. In both related and unrelated pairs, thymic selection shapes the output of TCR recombination in a similar way, with inherited differences having only a minor effect. Normalized repertoire overlap was always slightly but never significantly higher in related than unrelated mother-child pairs. Persistent microchimeric T cell clones were not detected, at a sensitivity of approximately 93 clones per million clonotypes. Deep NGS was used in the study to compare the TCR beta repertoires of mothers and children and to look for features that separate related mother-child pairs from unrelated individuals. Mothers averaged approximately 41 +/- 4 years of age and children averaged around 10 +/- 4 years. After adapters were ligated using NEBNext reagents, the libraries underwent 100+100 nt paired-end sequencing on an Illumina HiSeq 2000. To avoid cross-contamination, the mother libraries and the child libraries were prepared a month apart and sequenced in separate runs. For each donor, somewhere between roughly 450,000 and 2,200,000 distinct TCR beta clonotypes were identified. Naive TCR beta clonotypes were estimated from low-frequency clonotypes matched to each donor's FACS-determined naive share, without sorting.

Sequenced sample: blood. The receptor was isolated from a girl aged 2 to 9 in good health. Recombination connected TRBV29-1 to TRBJ2-7, with 9 middle bases fitting TRBD1. The base sequence is TGCAGCGTCCAAAACCGGGACAGGGCCTACGAGCAGTACTTC. It is translated as CSVQNRDRAYEQYF.